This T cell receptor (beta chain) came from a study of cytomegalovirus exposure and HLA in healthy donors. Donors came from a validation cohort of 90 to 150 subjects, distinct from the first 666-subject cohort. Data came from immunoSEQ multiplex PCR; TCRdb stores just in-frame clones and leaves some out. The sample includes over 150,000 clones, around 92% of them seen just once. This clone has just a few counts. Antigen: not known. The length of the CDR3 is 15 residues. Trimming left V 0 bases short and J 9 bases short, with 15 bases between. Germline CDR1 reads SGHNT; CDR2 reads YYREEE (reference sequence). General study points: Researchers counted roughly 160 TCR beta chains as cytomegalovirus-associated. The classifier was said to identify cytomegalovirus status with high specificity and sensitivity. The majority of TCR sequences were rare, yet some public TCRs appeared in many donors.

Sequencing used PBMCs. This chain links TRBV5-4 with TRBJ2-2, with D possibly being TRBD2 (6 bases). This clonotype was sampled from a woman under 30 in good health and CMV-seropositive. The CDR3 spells CASSLDTERVRELFF. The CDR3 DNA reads TGTGCCAGCAGCTTGGATACAGAGCGGGTCCGGGAGCTGTTTTTT.